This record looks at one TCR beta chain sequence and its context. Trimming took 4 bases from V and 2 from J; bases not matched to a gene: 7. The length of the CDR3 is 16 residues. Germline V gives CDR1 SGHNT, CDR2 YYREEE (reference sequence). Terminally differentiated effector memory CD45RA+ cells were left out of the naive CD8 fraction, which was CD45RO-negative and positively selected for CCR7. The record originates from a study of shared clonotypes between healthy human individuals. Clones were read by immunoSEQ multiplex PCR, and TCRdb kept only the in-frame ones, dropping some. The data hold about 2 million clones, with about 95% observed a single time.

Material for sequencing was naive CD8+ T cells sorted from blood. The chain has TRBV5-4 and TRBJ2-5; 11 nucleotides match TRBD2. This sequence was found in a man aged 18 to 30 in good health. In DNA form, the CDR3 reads TGTGCCAGCAGCCCCGGACTAGCGGGCCCTCAAGAGACCCAGTACTTC. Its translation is CASSPGLAGPQETQYF.